The T cell receptor (beta chain) described here comes from a study of T cells in Graves' hyperthyroidism and ophthalmopathy. TCR beta CDR3 region amplification was performed from RNA transcripts. The HTBI set primed first-round TCR CDR3 RT-PCR. From the multiplex PCR reads, TCRdb called clonotypes with MiXCR, one entry per CDR3 protein. Here the sample spans about 350,000 distinct CDR3 sequences, around 13% being singletons. General study findings and limits: Also found in blood were most expanded thyroid clonotypes above 0.001. Onset of ophthalmopathy came a median about 6.5 months after the model predicted it.

V gave up 4 bases and J gave up 4 bases, with 11 bases separating them. CDR3 length: 14 residues. Germline V lookup: CDR1 MNHNS, CDR2 SASEGT. Over 18 months, lack of ophthalmopathy progression marked Graves' hyperthyroidism as stable. Patients aged 18 to 65 had newly diagnosed hyperthyroidism that had lasted under 2 months. This clonotype was recorded at least ten times. What it binds is unknown. This receptor was obtained from a woman under 40 with Graves' hyperthyroidism. The sequenced sample consisted of blood. The gene calls are TRBV6-1 and TRBJ1-5, with a weak D call TRBD1 (5 bases). The chain's CDR3 is CASSARQFNQPQHF. The CDR3 DNA is TGTGCCAGCAGTGCCCGACAGTTTAATCAGCCCCAGCATTTT.